The TCR beta chain under discussion was sequenced for a study of beta chain features in type 1 diabetes. Investigators reverse transcribed all isolated RNA, so they sequenced expressed TCRB transcripts. TCRdb's copy holds only in-frame clones and misses some; the assay was immunoSEQ multiplex PCR. The data hold 220,000 or so clones, with roughly 70% observed a single time. A remark on this clone: Its matching antigen is unknown.

Trimming took off 3 bases at V and 2 bases at J, with 13 bases between the two ends. CDR1 is SGDLS and CDR2 is YYNGEE in the germline V gene. The CDR3 has 15 amino acids. General study points: When VDJ junctions were examined, type 1 diabetes patients showed fewer insertions and more deletions.

Sample: naive CD4+ T cells from blood. This TCR derives from a man aged 25-40 years in good health. J is TRBJ2-3 and V is TRBV9, with TRBD1 as a possible D gene (7 bases). The CDR3 coding sequence is TGTGCCAGCAGCGCGCGGGACAGACCCACAGATACGCAGTATTTT. Translation gives CASSARDRPTDTQYF.